This T cell receptor beta chain originates from a study of control samples from healthy donors and cancer patients. Method: immunoSEQ multiplex PCR; TCRdb's copy keeps in-frame clones and lacks some. The table records 150,000 to 200,000 clones, about 90% of them present only once. Germline lookup yields CDR1 MNHEY and CDR2 SMNVEV (reference sequence). The CDR3 covers 15 residues. Losses at the gene ends were 5 bases for V and 5 bases for J; bases not matched to a gene: 5. This TCR came from a woman between 50 and 59 years old in good health. Material for sequencing was blood. This chain connects TRBV27 to TRBJ2-5; 13 bases match TRBD2. CDR3 in DNA: TGTGCCAGCAGTGGGGGACTAGCGGGATCCGAGACCCAGTACTTC. Protein product: CASSGGLAGSETQYF.